The 23 T cell receptor beta chains reported below all come from one sample, sequenced in a study of T cell responses to AZD1222 COVID-19 vaccine. Profiling relied on immunoSEQ multiplex PCR, and the TCRdb table lists in-frame clones only, not all of them. In the table there are roughly 150,000 clones, 87% of which are singletons. The sample here was peripheral blood, taken 28 days after the second AZD1222 dose. These receptors came from an adult who received the AZD1222 COVID-19 vaccine.

The chain recombines TRBV30 with TRBJ1-5; D remains ambiguous. Germline V lookup: CDR1 GTSNPN, CDR2 SVGIG (reference sequence). The V gene lost 3 bases and the J gene lost 7 bases, with 4 bases spanning the gap. The CDR3 contains 10 residues. Here the CDR3 reads CAWRNQPQHF. Written as DNA, the CDR3 is TGTGCCTGGAGGAACCAGCCCCAGCATTTT.

The chain carries TRBV5-4 and TRBJ1-1; D is possibly TRBD1 (5 bases). The germline gives CDR1 SGHNT, CDR2 YYREEE (reference sequence). The CDR3 has 13 residues. The V end lost 5 bases, the J end lost 1 base, and 9 bases lay between the germline ends. The CDR3 sequence is CASRETGNTEAFF. As DNA, the CDR3 is TGTGCCAGCAGGGAAACAGGGAACACTGAAGCTTTCTTT.

The V call is TRBV5-4, the J call TRBJ2-7; tentative D call: TRBD2 (6 bases). CDR1 is SGHNT and CDR2 is YYREEE in the germline V gene (reference sequence). The CDR3 extends over 14 amino acids. V lost 0 bases and J 3 bases, leaving 10 bases between the germline ends. Written as DNA, the CDR3 is TGTGCCAGCAGCTTGGCCGGGGGACGCTACGAGCAGTACTTC. This sequence encodes CASSLAGGRYEQYF.

The genes are TRBV7-9 and TRBJ2-1; D is ambiguous. The CDR3 has 14 amino acids. The germline gives CDR1 SEHNR, CDR2 FQNEAQ (reference sequence). V lost 3 bases to trimming and J lost 0 bases, with 6 bases between them. The DNA for the CDR3 is TGTGCCAGCAGCTTGAGCACCTCCTACAATGAGCAGTTCTTC. This codes for CASSLSTSYNEQFF. The full variable domain, in which reference TRBV7-9 and TRBJ2-1 provide the parts outside the CDR3, is DTGVSQNPRHKITKRGQNVTFRCDPISEHNRLYWYRQTLGQGPEFLTYFQNEAQLEKSRLLSDRFSAERPKGSFSTLEIQRTEQGDSAMYLCASSLSTSYNEQFFGPGTRLTVL.

This clone was seen a single time. The rearrangement uses TRBV7-9 and TRBJ2-5; maybe TRBD1 (5 bases). This CDR3 has 13 residues. Germline V gives CDR1 SEHNR, CDR2 FQNEAQ (reference sequence). Trimming removed 3 bases from V and 7 bases from J, with 12 bases in between. The CDR3 DNA follows: TGTGCCAGCAGCTTTGCGGACATTTTGACCCAGTACTTC. It specifies CASSFADILTQYF.

CDR3 amino acids: CASRPLYRSYEQYF. The DNA for the CDR3 is TGTGCAAGTCGCCCTTTATATCGCTCCTACGAGCAGTACTTC. The V gene is TRBV12-2, the J gene TRBJ2-7; TRBD2 is the table's D call and was not checked against the DNA. TRBV12-2 is a known pseudogene. The CDR3 has 14 residues.

This clone was observed a single time. The rearrangement joins TRBV19 to TRBJ1-1, with D maybe TRBD1 (6 bases). This CDR3 contains 13 residues. The V end was cut by 7 bases, the J end by 5 bases, with 14 bases between. Germline loops: CDR1 LNHDA, CDR2 SQIVND (reference sequence). The CDR3 DNA reads TGTGCCAGTATGGGGGCAGGCCCTACTGAAGCTTTCTTT. Protein: CASMGAGPTEAFF.

The V gene is TRBV5-1, the J gene TRBJ1-5; D is perhaps TRBD1 (6 bases). Germline V gene data show CDR1 as SGHRS and CDR2 as YFSETQ. This CDR3 region has 14 residues. With 4 bases removed from V and 5 bases from J, the gap between germline ends came to 13 bases. The CDR3 nucleotides read TGCGCCAGCAGCCCGAGGGGGGGTGATCAGCCCCAGCATTTT. This gives the protein CASSPRGGDQPQHF.

This clone has a single count. For the CDR3, the DNA is TGTGCCAGCAGCTTAAAACTCAGTAGCTACACCTTC. Translation gives CASSLKLSSYTF. The chain employs TRBV7-9 and TRBJ1-2; no reliable D call. The length of the CDR3 is 12 residues. Trimming stripped 2 bases from V and 9 bases from J, with 10 bases between. Germline V gene lookup returns CDR1 SEHNR and CDR2 FQNEAQ (reference sequence).

This clone was counted only a few times. The rearrangement links TRBV4-1 to TRBJ2-7, with TRBD1 matching over 8 bases. The V segment lost 5 bases and the J segment 2 bases; nucleotides outside the gene matches: 8. Germline V gene data show CDR1 as MGHRA and CDR2 as YSYEKL. The CDR3 has 15 amino acids. CDR3 residues: CASSFDGTGTYEQYF. As DNA, the CDR3 is TGCGCCAGCAGCTTCGACGGGACAGGAACCTACGAGCAGTACTTC.

The rearrangement links TRBV6-5 to TRBJ2-7, with 7 nucleotides matching TRBD1. Per the germline V gene, CDR1 is MNHEY and CDR2 is SVGAGI. The CDR3 runs 13 residues. V shed 5 bases, J shed 4 bases, and the junction held 5 bases outside the gene matches. CDR3 region: CASSRGQEYEQYF. CDR3 DNA sequence: TGTGCCAGCAGTAGAGGACAGGAATACGAGCAGTACTTC.

The chain joins TRBV5-1 to TRBJ2-6; D remains unclear. This CDR3 has 17 amino acids. Trimming removed 3 bases at V and 0 bases at J, with 13 bases between. Germline-derived CDR1 and CDR2 are SGHRS and YFSETQ. The CDR3 nucleotides read TGCGCCAGCAGCTCCGCCATACTTATCTCTGGGGCCAACGTCCTGACTTTC. Translation gives CASSSAILISGANVLTF.

The chain joins TRBV19 to TRBJ1-3, with D possibly matching TRBD1 (6 bases). Germline V gene sequence: CDR1 LNHDA, CDR2 SQIVND (reference sequence). The CDR3 runs 16 residues. The V end was cut by 6 bases, the J end by 0 bases, with 15 bases between. The CDR3: CASSFGTRVSGNTIYF. The CDR3 region has the DNA TGTGCCAGTAGCTTCGGGACACGGGTCTCTGGAAACACCATATATTTT.

The J gene is TRBJ1-2, the V gene TRBV19, with 8 bases that match TRBD1. The germline V gene has CDR1 LNHDA and CDR2 SQIVND (reference sequence). The length of the CDR3 is 14 residues. V was pared by 5 bases and J by 4 bases, with 6 bases of the junction left unmatched. Here the CDR3 DNA reads TGTGCCAGTAGTCAGGGGGCCGGGGTCTATGGCTACACCTTC. Amino acids: CASSQGAGVYGYTF.

The J gene is TRBJ2-5, the V gene TRBV5-6; no clear D. V gave up 4 bases and J gave up 2 bases, with 21 bases separating them. The CDR3 has 17 residues. Per germline, CDR1 SGHDT and CDR2 YYEEEE. The CDR3 region has the DNA TGTGCCAGCAGCCCATCCCCCGCAACCTGGGGTCAAGAGACCCAGTACTTC. Protein: CASSPSPATWGQETQYF.

The J gene is TRBJ2-1, the V gene TRBV5-6; 9 positions agree with TRBD1. The ends lost 3 bases at V and 8 bases at J; junction bases unmatched: 9. CDR1 is SGHDT, CDR2 YYEEEE, per germline. CDR3 length: 15 amino acids. CDR3 DNA sequence: TGTGCCAGCAGCTCTAACAGGGGGCTAAGGTATGAGCAGTTCTTC. Translating it yields CASSSNRGLRYEQFF.

The genes are TRBV5-1 and TRBJ1-1; 8 nucleotides line up with TRBD1. J gave up 5 bases and V 2 bases, and 2 bases lay outside the gene matches. Germline V lookup: CDR1 SGHRS, CDR2 YFSETQ. CDR3 length: 13 amino acids. The CDR3 sequence is CASSLGDRTEAFF. The DNA of the CDR3 is TGCGCCAGCAGCTTAGGGGACAGGACTGAAGCTTTCTTT.

This clone has ten or more counts. This chain uses TRBV6-1 with TRBJ1-1; 9 positions match TRBD1. After removal of 3 bases from V and 9 bases from J, the junction contained 2 bases not matched to a gene. CDR3 length equals 12 residues. The germline CDR1 and CDR2 sequences are MNHNS and SASEGT. CDR3 bases: TGTGCCAGCAGTGAGACAGGGGGGCAAGCTTTCTTT. This encodes CASSETGGQAFF.

This clone was counted once. The J gene is TRBJ2-5, the V gene TRBV5-6; no clear D. Germline V gives CDR1 SGHDT, CDR2 YYEEEE. This CDR3 comprises 15 residues. V was cut by 5 bases and J by 8 bases, with 22 bases left in between. The chain's CDR3 is CASRLASLGGGTQYF. DNA for the CDR3: TGTGCCAGCAGACTCGCAAGCTTGGGTGGTGGAACCCAGTACTTC.

The rearrangement uses TRBV29-1 and TRBJ2-1; D remains unclear. The CDR3 has 12 residues. Looked up from germline, CDR1 is SQVTM and CDR2 is ANQGSEA. V shed 6 bases and J shed 10 bases, with 16 bases lying between them. In DNA form, the CDR3 reads TGCAGCGTACTACCAAGAGTGGACGAGCAGTTCTTC. Translated, it gives CSVLPRVDEQFF.

V and J are TRBV6-4 and TRBJ1-4, with 8 nucleotides matching TRBD1. This CDR3 is 13 amino acids long. V lost 4 bases, J lost 10 bases, and 5 bases stayed unmatched. CDR1 is MRHNA and CDR2 is SNTAGT in the germline V gene. CDR3 sequence: CASSAQGAGKLFF. The DNA of the CDR3 is TGTGCCAGCAGTGCCCAGGGGGCTGGAAAACTGTTTTTT.

V usage is TRBV6-5 and J usage is TRBJ2-1; 9 nucleotides align to TRBD2. V shed 6 bases and J 9 bases; nucleotides not matched to a gene: 6. The CDR3 length is 13 residues. Germline-derived CDR1 and CDR2 are MNHEY and SVGAGI. The CDR3 reads CASSPWRGGEQFF. CDR3 DNA sequence: TGTGCCAGCAGCCCCTGGCGGGGGGGTGAGCAGTTCTTC.

The V gene is TRBV10-2, the J gene TRBJ2-7; possibly TRBD1 or TRBD2 for D (5 bases each). V was pared by 6 bases and J by 4 bases, with 16 bases between. This CDR3 spans 14 amino acids. The germline CDR1 and CDR2 sequences are WSHSY and SAAADI. CDR3 in DNA: TGCGCCAGCAGCCTGTCCGGGACGAGGTACGAGCAGTACTTC. Its translation: CASSLSGTRYEQYF.